This T cell receptor (beta chain) derives from a study of Graves' ophthalmopathy and Graves' hyperthyroidism. The CDR3 contains 14 residues. Trimming cost V 7 bases and J 3 bases, with 16 bases left between them. Germline CDR1 MNHNS, CDR2 SASEGT. Patients were excluded if they had other autoimmune diseases or uncontrolled infections, and likewise if pregnancy or lactation applied. Amplified material comprised TCR beta CDR3 regions derived from RNA transcripts. First-round RT-PCR used HTBI primers; second-round multiplex PCR followed. TCRdb re-called the multiplex PCR reads through MiXCR, storing one row per CDR3 protein. This sample has some 360,000 distinct CDR3 sequences, with roughly 17% found just once. This clonotype has a count of ten or more.

This TCR derives from an adult woman with stable Graves' hyperthyroidism. Sequencing was done on a sample of peripheral blood. This chain connects TRBV6-1 to TRBJ2-7; D is undetermined. The CDR3 DNA sequence: TGTGCCAGCACCTCCAGACTGGGAAGCTACGAGCAGTACTTC. It yields the protein CASTSRLGSYEQYF.